This is a list of T cell receptor beta chains from one sample in a study of cytomegalovirus exposure and HLA in healthy donors. The data were produced by immunoSEQ multiplex PCR, yet TCRdb's version contains in-frame clones alone and is incomplete. Of approximately 74,000 clones in the sample, about 80% were seen once. The sample consisted of PBMCs. These receptor sequences come from a woman between 40 and 55 years old in good health and CMV-seronegative. Each CDR3 is given with its conserved first and last residue. A D gene is named only where the DNA matches it firmly. Expanded clones are given a class, and other clones once, few, many or no size at all.

abundance	d_gene	v_gene	j_gene	CDR3nt	CDR3aa
.	TRBD1	TRBV30	TRBJ1-4	TGTGCCTGGAAAGACAGGGGAGGCGAAAAACTGTTTTTT	CAWKDRGGEKLFF
.	TRBD1	TRBV30	TRBJ1-5	TGTGCCTGGAGTGAGGACAGGTCGCCCGATAGCAATCAGCCCCAGCATTTT	CAWSEDRSPDSNQPQHF
.	TRBD1	TRBV10-3	TRBJ1-1	TGTGCCATCAGTGAGTCCGGGACAGATGAAGCTTTCTTT	CAISESGTDEAFF
.	TRBD2	TRBV28	TRBJ2-1	TGTGCCAGCAGTTTAACACCGGGACTAGCGGGAGGAAGGAGCTCCTACAATGAGCAGTTCTTC	CASSLTPGLAGGRSSYNEQFF
medium-sized	.	TRBV27	TRBJ2-1	TGTGCCAGTGGACTTCCCTACAATGAGCAGTTCTTC	CASGLPYNEQFF
.	.	TRBV18	TRBJ1-1	TGTGCCAGCTCACCGGACAGTCGGAACACTGAAGCTTTCTTT	CASSPDSRNTEAFF
.	TRBD1	TRBV6-1	TRBJ2-2	TGTGCCAGCTTGAAGACAGGGTTCACCGGGGAGCTGTTTTTT	CASLKTGFTGELFF
once	TRBD2	TRBV28	TRBJ2-7	TGTGCCAGCAGTTCTTCCCCGGGACTAGCGGGAGGAAAGGGGTACTCCTACGAGCAGTACTTC	CASSSSPGLAGGKGYSYEQYF
.	TRBD2	TRBV4-1	TRBJ2-4	TGCGCCAGCAGCCAAGGGGGTAGCGGGCCTTCCAAAAACATTCAGTACTTC	CASSQGGSGPSKNIQYF
.	.	TRBV9	TRBJ2-5	TGTGCCAGCAGCGTAGTACAGAAAGAGACCCAGTACTTC	CASSVVQKETQYF
.	TRBD1	TRBV10-3	TRBJ1-2	TGTGCCATCAATACGGGACAGGGGGATAATGGCTACACCTTC	CAINTGQGDNGYTF
.	TRBD2	TRBV2	TRBJ2-7	TGTGCCAGCACGGGCGGGAGAGGGGCCTACGAGCAGTACTTC	CASTGGRGAYEQYF
once	TRBD1	TRBV2	TRBJ2-7	TGTGCCAGCTCTGACAGGGTCTCCTACGAGCAGTACTTC	CASSDRVSYEQYF
.	.	TRBV5-1	TRBJ1-1	TGCGCCAGCAGCTTGGCTCAGGGTATGTCCCTTGAAGCTTTCTTT	CASSLAQGMSLEAFF
.	TRBD2	TRBV10-3	TRBJ2-3	TGTGCCATCAGCCTCGGGGGAACCTTGCCTAGCGGGAGCTTCGCAGATACGCAGTATTTT	CAISLGGTLPSGSFADTQYF
.	TRBD2	TRBV6-5	TRBJ2-7	TGTGCCAGCAGGAGACTAGCGGGAAACGACGAGCAGTACTTC	CASRRLAGNDEQYF
.	.	TRBV7-7	TRBJ1-1	TGTGCTAGCAGCCGACAGCTGAACACTGAAGCTTTCTTT	CASSRQLNTEAFF
.	TRBD1	TRBV7-9	TRBJ1-4	TGTGCCAGCAGCACGTCGGGACAGATGACGGAAAAACTGTTTTTT	CASSTSGQMTEKLFF
.	.	TRBV2	TRBJ1-1	TGTGCCAGCAGGGAGACAGGAATGAACACTGAAGCTTTCTTT	CASRETGMNTEAFF
.	.	TRBV6-1	TRBJ1-2	TGTGCCAGCAGTGAAGAGTTTTGGCCTAACTATGGCTACACCTTC	CASSEEFWPNYGYTF
once	TRBD2	TRBV7-7	TRBJ2-2	TGTGCTAGCAGCGGGCCAGGAGCGGGGGTCGCCGGGGAGCTGTTTTTT	CASSGPGAGVAGELFF
.	TRBD1	TRBV7-2	TRBJ2-2	TGTGCCAGCAGAACGGGACAGGGGCTTTCCGGGGAGCTGTTTTTT	CASRTGQGLSGELFF
.	TRBD1	TRBV27	TRBJ2-5	TGTGCCAGCCGTCCCGGGACAGGGCTGTTGGAGGAGACCCAGTACTTC	CASRPGTGLLEETQYF
few	TRBD2	TRBV27	TRBJ2-1	TGTGCCAGCAGTTTATCGGGGACTAGCGGGATCAATGAGCAGTTCTTC	CASSLSGTSGINEQFF
.	.	TRBV7-9	TRBJ2-5	TGTGCCAGCAGCGTTAAAGAGACCCAGTACTTC	CASSVKETQYF
.	TRBD2	TRBV7-9	TRBJ2-7	TGTGCCAGCAGCCCGGAGACTAGCGAACACTACGAGCAGTACTTC	CASSPETSEHYEQYF
.	TRBD2	TRBV5-1	TRBJ2-3	TGCGCCAGCAGCTTGAGGACGGGACTAGCGGGTACAGATACGCAGTATTTT	CASSLRTGLAGTDTQYF
.	TRBD1	TRBV5-1	TRBJ1-6	TGCGCCAGCAGCAGGGGATCCCGGGACAGGGAGTTTTCACCCCTCCACTTT	CASSRGSRDREFSPLHF
.	.	TRBV27	TRBJ2-7	TGTGCCAGCAGTAGGGACTCCACCTACGAGCAGTACTTC	CASSRDSTYEQYF
few	.	TRBV7-9	TRBJ1-2	TGTGCCAGCAGCCCGGGCGGGGGGCGCTTGCACTATGGCTACACCTTC	CASSPGGGRLHYGYTF
.	.	TRBV27	TRBJ2-7	TGTGCCAGCAGAAATGAGGGAGTTAGGCAGGTCGAGCAGTACTTC	CASRNEGVRQVEQYF
.	.	TRBV21-1	TRBJ1-4	TGTGCCAGCAGCAAAGCGAACCGGACAGTCGACGGTGAAAAACTGTTTTTT	CASSKANRTVDGEKLFF
.	.	TRBV4-1	TRBJ1-1	TGCGCCAGCAGCCAAGGACAAACTGAAGCTTTCTTT	CASSQGQTEAFF
.	TRBD2	TRBV28	TRBJ2-5	TGTGCCAGCAGTTCAAGCGGGAGGGTTGAGACCCAGTACTTC	CASSSSGRVETQYF
.	.	TRBV11-2	TRBJ1-1	TGTGCCAGCACCTCTCGGGGGAACACTGAAGCTTTCTTT	CASTSRGNTEAFF
.	.	TRBV9	TRBJ2-7	TGTGCCAGCAGCGTAGAAACCCAGGGCTCCTACGAGCAGTACTTC	CASSVETQGSYEQYF
.	.	TRBV7-9	TRBJ2-1	TGTTCCAGCAGCTTAGACACGAATGAGCAGTTCTTC	CSSSLDTNEQFF